Following are 8 T cell receptor beta chains from one sample sequenced in a study of shared clonotypes between healthy human individuals. In the naive CD8 group, cells lacked CD45RO and were positively selected for CCR7, so terminally differentiated effector memory CD45RA+ cells were left out. Method: immunoSEQ multiplex PCR; TCRdb's copy keeps in-frame clones and lacks some. This table has some 2,100,000 clones, more than 85% appearing once. The sequenced sample was naive CD8+ T cells from PBMCs. The receptors shown here come from a young man in good health. Some clones in this sample may be carry-over from other donors' samples.

The chain carries TRBV5-4 and TRBJ2-1; no definite D call. Trimming took off 0 bases at V and 8 bases at J, with 6 bases between the two ends. CDR1 and CDR2 from the germline V gene are SGHNT and YYREEE (reference sequence). The CDR3 contains 12 residues. CDR3 nucleotide sequence: TGTGCCAGCAGCTTGGAGGGCTATGAGCAGTTCTTC. This translates into CASSLEGYEQFF.

The rearrangement uses TRBV6-1 and TRBJ2-7; 7 positions match TRBD1. The germline gives CDR1 MNHNS, CDR2 SASEGT. This CDR3 comprises 14 residues. The V gene end was trimmed by 7 bases and the J gene end by 4 bases; junction bases not matched to a gene: 10. CDR3 DNA: TGTGCCAGCATCCCAGACAGGGTCTTATACGAGCAGTACTTC. Protein sequence: CASIPDRVLYEQYF.

Comment on this clone: Other DNA sequences in this sample translate to the same CDR3. The chain has TRBV2 and TRBJ1-2; 7 bases match TRBD1. This CDR3 is built from 13 residues. Germline V gene sequence: CDR1 SNHLY, CDR2 FYNNEI. The junction had 3 bases not matched to a gene; V was cut back by 4 bases and J by 4 bases. The CDR3: CASSGGTVYGYTF. The CDR3 DNA is TGTGCCAGCAGTGGGGGGACAGTCTATGGCTACACCTTC.

J is TRBJ2-7 and V is TRBV11-2; 8 bases fit TRBD1. J gave up 1 base and V 5 bases, and 7 bases lay outside the gene matches. This CDR3 comprises 15 residues. Germline loops: CDR1 SGHAT, CDR2 FQNNGV. CDR3 residues: CASSRPGQGSYEQYF. The CDR3 DNA is TGTGCCAGCAGCCGCCCAGGACAGGGTTCCTACGAGCAGTACTTC.

The J gene is TRBJ2-5, the V gene TRBV28, with 9 positions matching TRBD2. The V segment lost 9 bases and the J segment 2 bases; nucleotides outside the gene matches: 10. The CDR3 length is 15 residues. Looked up from germline, CDR1 is MDHEN and CDR2 is SYDVKM. CDR3 bases: TGTGCCAGGGACAATAGCGGGAGCAAGCAAGAGACCCAGTACTTC. It encodes CARDNSGSKQETQYF.

This clone appeared a single time. The DNA for the CDR3 is TGTGCCAGCAGTTTATGGGGGACAGGGGCCGAGCAGTACTTC. Translating gives CASSLWGTGAEQYF. The chain employs TRBV28 and TRBJ2-5, with 10 bases identical to TRBD1. The end of the DNA is better explained by TRBJ2-7, so the J call may be wrong. From germline, CDR1 is MDHEN and CDR2 SYDVKM. This CDR3 is 14 amino acids long.

The chain has TRBV4-3 and TRBJ2-1; D gene ambiguous. This CDR3 has 17 amino acids. Germline CDR1 reads LGHNA; CDR2 reads YSLEER. Trimming removed 0 bases from V and 6 bases from J, with 18 bases in between. The CDR3 nucleotides read TGCGCCAGCAGCCAAGATCACACGGTCTCGGTCGGCAATGAGCAGTTCTTC. Its protein is CASSQDHTVSVGNEQFF.

This rearrangement joins TRBV29-1 to TRBJ2-5; weak D call: TRBD1 (5 bases). The CDR3 consists of 17 residues. The germline V gene has CDR1 SQVTM and CDR2 ANQGSEA. V was shortened by 3 bases and J by 7 bases, with 27 bases between the two germline ends. CDR3 nucleotides: TGCAGCGTTGACGGCCCCACGCCCCAGGGAAACTTGGGGACCCAGTACTTC. Its protein is CSVDGPTPQGNLGTQYF.